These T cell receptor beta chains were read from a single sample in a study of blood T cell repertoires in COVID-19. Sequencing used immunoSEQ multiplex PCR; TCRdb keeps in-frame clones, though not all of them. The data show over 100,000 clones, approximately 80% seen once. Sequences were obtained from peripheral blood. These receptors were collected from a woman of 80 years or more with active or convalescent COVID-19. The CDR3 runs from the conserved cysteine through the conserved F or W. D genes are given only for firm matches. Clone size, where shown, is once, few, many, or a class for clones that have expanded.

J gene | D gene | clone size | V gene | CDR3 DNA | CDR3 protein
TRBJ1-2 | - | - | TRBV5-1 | TGCGCCAGCAGCCGGAGGCAGTCTGCACCTAACGAGGGCTACACCTTC | CASSRRQSAPNEGYTF
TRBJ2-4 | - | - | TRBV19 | TGTGCCAGTTCCCCCCTACAGGGGGGGAACATTCAGTACTTC | CASSPLQGGNIQYF
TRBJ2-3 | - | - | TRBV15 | TGTGCCACCAGCAGATTGAACACAGGTAGCACAGATACGCAGTATTTT | CATSRLNTGSTDTQYF
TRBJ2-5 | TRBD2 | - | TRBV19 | TGTGCCAGTAGTTCCAGACCGGGCGGGGGGACCCAGTACTTC | CASSSRPGGGTQYF
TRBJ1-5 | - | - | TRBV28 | TGTGCCAGCAGTCGACGACAGTATTATAGCAATCAGCCCCAGCATTTT | CASSRRQYYSNQPQHF
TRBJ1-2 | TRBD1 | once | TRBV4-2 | TGTGCCAGCAGAGGCCCGGGACAGCCCTCTAACTATGGCTACACCTTC | CASRGPGQPSNYGYTF
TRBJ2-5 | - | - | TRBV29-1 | TGCAGCGTTGGGAAGGGGCCACAAGAGACCCAGTACTTC | CSVGKGPQETQYF
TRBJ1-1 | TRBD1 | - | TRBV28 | TGTGCCAGCAGTTCCGGACAGGGGGACACTGAAGCTTTCTTT | CASSSGQGDTEAFF
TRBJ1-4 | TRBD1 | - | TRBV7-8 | TGTGCCAGCACCATCCAGGGGGTCTATGAAAAACTGTTTTTT | CASTIQGVYEKLFF
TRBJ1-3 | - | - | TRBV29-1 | TGCAGCGTTGGTGGGCAGAGCTCTGGAAACACCATATATTTT | CSVGGQSSGNTIYF
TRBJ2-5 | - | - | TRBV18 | TGTGCCAGCTCACTAACTTGGCGAGTAGAGACACCTCAAGAGACCCAGTACTTC | CASSLTWRVETPQETQYF
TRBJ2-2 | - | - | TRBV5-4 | TGTGCCAGCAGCTTCCTACTGGGGCAGATGAACACCGGGGAGCTGTTTTTT | CASSFLLGQMNTGELFF
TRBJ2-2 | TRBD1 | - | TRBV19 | TGTGCCAGTACCCCCACCGGACAGGGATACACCGGGGAGCTGTTTTTT | CASTPTGQGYTGELFF
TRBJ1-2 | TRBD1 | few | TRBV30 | TGTGCCTGGAGGGGACAGGGAAACTATGGCTACACCTTC | CAWRGQGNYGYTF
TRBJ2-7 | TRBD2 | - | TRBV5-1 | TGCGCCAGCAGCTTGGTTGGGACTAGCGCCTCCTACGAGCAGTACTTC | CASSLVGTSASYEQYF
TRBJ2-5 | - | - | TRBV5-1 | TGCGCCAGCAGCCGCGTCCAAATCCAGGGAGAGACCCAGTACTTC | CASSRVQIQGETQYF
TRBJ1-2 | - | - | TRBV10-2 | TGCGCCAGCATGGGGAGGACGGGTAGTGGCTACACCTTC | CASMGRTGSGYTF